This T cell receptor beta chain appears in the sequencing data of a study of early T cells in non-severe SARS-CoV-2 infection. This clonotype turned up a few times. Using its own MiXCR run on the 5' RACE reads, TCRdb lists one record per CDR3 protein. Seen here are tens of thousands of distinct CDR3 sequences, under 5% observed once, and the top ten hold less than 12%. Germline V gives CDR1 ENHRY, CDR2 SYGVKD. V shed 5 bases and J shed 1 base, with 8 bases lying between them. This CDR3 region has 13 residues. V is TRBV10-3 and J is TRBJ1-1, with D uncertain. The sequencing sample was made of whole blood. The sequence came from an adult who was a healthcare worker with PCR-confirmed SARS-CoV-2 infection or an uninfected control (not recorded which). The CDR3 coding sequence is TGTGCCATCAGTAATAGGCCGAACACTGAAGCTTTCTTT. As protein: CAISNRPNTEAFF.